This T cell receptor (beta chain) was obtained from a study of cytomegalovirus exposure and HLA in healthy donors. Points from the study as a whole: An analysis done earlier found most TCR beta V segments productive about 90% or about 30% of the time.

With 60 Vbeta and 13 Jbeta primers, the PCR was carried out. Sequenced by immunoSEQ multiplex PCR; TCRdb stores in-frame clones only, minus some. The sample has around 170,000 clones, 60% to 85% seen once. Each of the donors was a healthy bone marrow donor. Note on this clone: Antigen: not known.

The CDR3 extends over 14 amino acids. Germline trimming cut 5 bases from V and 4 bases from J; bases unmatched to any gene: 5. Germline V gene lookup returns CDR1 SGHDT and CDR2 YYEEEE. Sequencing was done on a sample of PBMCs. The chain carries TRBV5-6 and TRBJ2-3, with 9 bases matching TRBD1. This clonotype was obtained from a man in his forties or fifties in good health and CMV-seronegative. The CDR3 bases are TGTGCCAGCAGGAACAGGGGGCCGGCAGATACGCAGTATTTT. It yields the protein CASRNRGPADTQYF.